The 12 T cell receptor beta chains reported below all come from one sample, sequenced in a study of Graves' ophthalmopathy and Graves' hyperthyroidism. Investigators amplified TCR beta CDR3 regions from RNA transcripts. In the first round, RT-PCR was carried out with HTBI primers, and a multiplex PCR formed the second round. Via MiXCR, TCRdb re-called the multiplex PCR reads, giving one row per CDR3 protein. Altogether 650,000 to 900,000 distinct CDR3 sequences are present, 35% to 50% being singletons, with the ten largest covering 44%. The specimen was peripheral blood. The receptors were sampled from an adult man with Graves' ophthalmopathy.

The chain uses TRBV20-1 and TRBJ1-6; weak D call: TRBD1 (5 bases). CDR1 and CDR2 from the germline V gene are DFQATT and SNEGSKA (reference sequence). This CDR3 comprises 14 residues. With 1 base removed from V and 5 bases from J, the gap between germline ends came to 9 bases. CDR3 DNA sequence: TGCAGTGCTAGAGTGTCAGGGAATAATTCACCCCTCCACTTT. As protein: CSARVSGNNSPLHF.

With regard to this clonotype: Since no conserved phenylalanine or tryptophan closes the CDR3, a read error is the likely cause. It is unclear where the CDR3 begins or ends on the DNA, so no DNA is shown, and the CDR3 is as TCRdb lists it. The gene calls are TRBV7-9 and TRBJ1-5; TRBD1, the table's D call, lacks a check against the DNA. Germline V lookup: CDR1 SEHNR, CDR2 FQNEAQ (reference sequence). The CDR3 is 9 residues long, ends included. The CDR3 loop reads CASSLIAGG.

The chain has TRBV5-4 and TRBJ2-5; D is possibly TRBD2 (6 bases). Between the trimmed V and J ends, which lost 6 bases and 6 bases, there was a span of 18 bases. This CDR3 has 14 residues. Germline CDR1 is SGHNT and CDR2 is YYREEE (reference sequence). The CDR3 region is CASNRAGSGQTQYF. In nucleotides, the CDR3 is TGTGCCAGCAACCGGGCCGGGAGTGGACAGACCCAGTACTTC.

This clonotype occurred many times. The chain has TRBV29-1 and TRBJ2-7; the D gene is possibly TRBD2 (6 bases). Germline V gene sequence: CDR1 SQVTM, CDR2 ANQGSEA. This CDR3 has 13 residues. V was clipped by 7 bases and J by 2 bases, with 15 bases between them. CDR3 nucleotide sequence: TGCAGCGCCCTTATCGGGGGACCCTACGAGCAGTACTTC. Amino acid sequence: CSALIGGPYEQYF.

The V call is TRBV7-9, the J call TRBJ1-4; 8 bases are shared with TRBD1. V lost 7 bases, J lost 6 bases, and 19 bases stayed unmatched. The CDR3 loop spans 18 amino acids. The germline gives CDR1 SEHNR, CDR2 FQNEAQ (reference sequence). The CDR3 region is CASTTYGGRGLGDEKLFF. In DNA form, the CDR3 reads TGTGCCAGCACCACCTACGGGGGCAGGGGGCTAGGAGATGAAAAACTGTTTTTT. The variable domain in full, with the rest retrieved from reference TRBV7-9 and TRBJ1-4, is DTGVSQNPRHKITKRGQNVTFRCDPISEHNRLYWYRQTLGQGPEFLTYFQNEAQLEKSRLLSDRFSAERPKGSFSTLEIQRTEQGDSAMYLCASTTYGGRGLGDEKLFFGSGTQLSVL.

The V call is TRBV12-3 or TRBV12-4, the J call TRBJ1-4; no clear D. This CDR3 comprises 15 residues. Trimming cost V 4 bases and J 0 bases, with 9 bases left between them. The CDR3 DNA reads TGTGCCAGCAGTTCTCGTACCCCAACTAATGAAAAACTGTTTTTT. Translated: CASSSRTPTNEKLFF.

This clonotype was observed a few times. V gene TRBV2 combines with J gene TRBJ1-5, with 9 bases lining up with TRBD1. V dropped 6 bases and J dropped 2; count of bases not matched to a gene: 5. Germline V gives CDR1 SNHLY, CDR2 FYNNEI. The length of the CDR3 is 15 residues. In nucleotides, the CDR3 is TGTGCCAGCAGGAGGGACAGGGCGGGCAATCAGCCCCAGCATTTT. This translates into CASRRDRAGNQPQHF. The complete variable domain, with remaining parts taken from reference TRBV2 and TRBJ1-5, reads EPEVTQTPSHQVTQMGQEVILRCVPISNHLYFYWYRQILGQKVEFLVSFYNNEISEKSEIFDDQFSVERPDGSNFTLKIRSTKLEDSAMYFCASRRDRAGNQPQHFGDGTRLSIL.

The chain uses TRBV19 and TRBJ2-5, with TRBD2 identical over 8 bases. The CDR3 sequence is 15 residues long. Germline CDR1 reads LNHDA; CDR2 reads SQIVND (reference sequence). Trimming cost V 3 bases and J 4 bases; bases outside gene matches: 7. In DNA, the CDR3 is TGTGCCAGTAGTATTTGGGGTAGCGGGGTAGAGACCCAGTACTTC. Translating gives CASSIWGSGVETQYF.

Turning to this clonotype: A read error may account for a junction end that differs from germline. The gene calls are TRBV19 and TRBJ1-1; D remains ambiguous. From germline, CDR1 is LNHDA and CDR2 SQIVND (reference sequence). CDR3 size: 13 residues. CDR3 coding DNA: TGTACCAGTAGTTTAACCCCGGGAACTGAAGCTTTCTTT. Protein: CTSSLTPGTEAFF. The whole variable domain, remainder taken from reference TRBV19 and TRBJ1-1, is DGGITQSPKYLFRKEGQNVTLSCEQNLNHDAMYWYRQDPGQGLRLIYYSQIVNDFQKGDIAEGYSVSREKKESFPLTVTSAQKNPTAFYLCTSSLTPGTEAFFGQGTRLTVV.

Comment on this clonotype: A read error is possible here, since a much larger clone lies one base away. The gene calls are TRBV7-9 and TRBJ2-5; 8 positions match TRBD2. This CDR3 comprises 16 residues. Per the germline V gene, CDR1 is SEHNR and CDR2 is FQNEAQ (reference sequence). J was trimmed by 2 bases and V by 4 bases; bases with no gene match: 9. CDR3 bases: TGTGCCAGCAGCTCAACCGAGACTAGCGAGCAAGAGACCCAGTACTTC. Protein sequence: CASSSTETSEQETQYF.

This chain links TRBV20-1 with TRBJ1-3; TRBD1 might be the D (6 bases). The germline gives CDR1 DFQATT, CDR2 SNEGSKA (reference sequence). The CDR3 runs to 14 residues. Trimming took off 3 bases at V and 2 bases at J, with 11 bases between the two ends. As DNA, the CDR3 is TGCAGTGCTAGGCTTGGGGGCCCTGGAAACACCATATATTTT. This sequence encodes CSARLGGPGNTIYF.

This clonotype was counted only a few times. The V and J genes are TRBV9 and TRBJ1-6; tentative D call: TRBD1 (5 bases). CDR1 and CDR2 (germline): SGDLS, YYNGEE. The CDR3 contains 13 residues. The V end was cut by 7 bases, the J end by 9 bases, with 14 bases between. The CDR3 bases are TGTGCCAGCTCACCCAGGGAGTCTTCACCCCTCCACTTT. It encodes CASSPRESSPLHF.